The 29 T cell receptor beta chains presented below share a single source sample, sequenced in a study of control samples from healthy donors and cancer patients. Repertoires were generated with immunoSEQ multiplex PCR, while TCRdb's copy carries only in-frame clones and drops some. The sample lists approximately 100,000 clones, over 85% occurring once. Specimen: blood. These receptors were collected from a human donor in good health. The donor label of this sample is uncertain.

The chain employs TRBV27 and TRBJ2-3; perhaps TRBD1 as D (6 bases). Trimming took off 11 bases at V and 5 bases at J, with 17 bases between the two ends. Germline V gene data show CDR1 as MNHEY and CDR2 as SMNVEV (reference sequence). The CDR3 runs to 13 residues. The CDR3 nucleotides are TGTGCCTGTAGGGACATTCGCAAAGATACGCAGTATTTT. Translating it yields CACRDIRKDTQYF.

J is TRBJ1-2 and V is TRBV10-3, with TRBD1 matching over 7 bases. The length of the CDR3 is 18 residues. Germline loops: CDR1 ENHRY, CDR2 SYGVKD. V lost 8 bases to trimming and J lost 6 bases; unmatched junction nucleotides: 24. CDR3 in amino acids: CAIGSDEKGVGGLDGYTF. The CDR3, as DNA: TGTGCCATCGGATCGGATGAAAAGGGGGTAGGGGGCTTGGATGGCTACACCTTC.

This clone was seen a single time. The chain couples TRBV27 to TRBJ1-4; D perhaps matches TRBD1 (6 bases). V lost 5 bases and J 7 bases, leaving 20 bases between the germline ends. CDR1 and CDR2 from the germline V gene are MNHEY and SMNVEV (reference sequence). This CDR3 is built from 16 residues. CDR3 DNA: TGTGCCAGCAGTCCCTTGGGGGGGCAGCTGGGTGAAAAACTGTTTTTT. It translates to CASSPLGGQLGEKLFF.

The chain joins TRBV20-1 to TRBJ1-1; 7 bases match TRBD1. CDR1 and CDR2 from the germline V gene are DFQATT and SNEGSKA (reference sequence). The ends lost 3 bases at V and 9 bases at J; junction bases unmatched: 4. This CDR3 has 11 amino acids. The DNA for the CDR3 is TGCAGTGCTAGTGGGGACAGTAAAGCTTTCTTT. Translation gives CSASGDSKAFF.

The chain couples TRBV6-5 to TRBJ2-7; the D call may be TRBD1 or TRBD2 (6 bases each). The CDR3 sequence is 12 residues long. Per germline, CDR1 MNHEY and CDR2 SVGAGI. V lost 8 bases to trimming and J lost 5 bases, with 13 bases between them. In DNA, the CDR3 is TGTGCCAGCGGTATGGGGGGCAACGAGCAGTACTTC. It encodes CASGMGGNEQYF.

V gene TRBV9 combines with J gene TRBJ1-1; D is ambiguous. This CDR3 spans 15 amino acids. Germline CDR1 and CDR2: SGDLS and YYNGEE. V lost 4 bases, J lost 1 base, and 14 bases lay in between. In DNA form, the CDR3 reads TGTGCCAGCAGCCCCCAAGGATCAGGGAACACTGAAGCTTTCTTT. Translation gives CASSPQGSGNTEAFF.

The chain joins TRBV3-1 (or the pseudogene TRBV3-2) to TRBJ2-7; a weak D match, TRBD2 (6 bases). The CDR3 is 13 amino acids. V lost 6 bases to trimming and J lost 3 bases, with 12 bases between them. In germline, CDR1 is LGHDT, CDR2 YNNKEL (reference sequence). CDR3 nucleotide sequence: TGTGCCAGCAGTAACCCCGGGAGCTACGAGCAGTACTTC. It translates to CASSNPGSYEQYF.

CDR3 nucleotides: TGTGCCAGCAGCTTAGCTAGCGGGGGGGCTCTTAATGAGCAGTTCTTC. Protein: CASSLASGGALNEQFF. J is TRBJ2-1 and V is TRBV7-9, with 11 bases fitting TRBD2. The length of the CDR3 is 16 residues. The junction had 5 bases not matched to a gene; V was cut back by 0 bases and J by 7 bases. The V gene's germline CDR1 is SEHNR and CDR2 FQNEAQ (reference sequence).

This chain uses TRBV24-1 with TRBJ2-5; D remains ambiguous. Trimming shortened V by 5 bases and J by 3 bases, and 15 bases separated the two germline ends. Germline V gene lookup returns CDR1 KGHDR and CDR2 SFDVKD. This CDR3 is 15 amino acids long. As DNA, the CDR3 is TGTGCCACCAGTGCATCTCACAGTAATGAAGAGACCCAGTACTTC. This sequence encodes CATSASHSNEETQYF.

The V call is TRBV7-6, the J call TRBJ1-2; D is undetermined. The V end lost 4 bases, the J end lost 2 bases, and 11 bases lay between the germline ends. There are 14 residues in the CDR3. Germline CDR1 and CDR2: SGHVS and FNYEAQ. The DNA of the CDR3 is TGTGCCAGCAGCTCATCGCCGGGGAACTATGGCTACACCTTC. Translation: CASSSSPGNYGYTF.

CDR3 bases: TGTGCCAGCTCACCACCGAGGGGGAGCACTGAAGCTTTCTTT. Amino acid sequence: CASSPPRGSTEAFF. The chain joins TRBV18 to TRBJ1-1; D perhaps matches TRBD1 (6 bases). The CDR3 contains 14 residues. Trimming took off 0 bases at V and 4 bases at J, with 9 bases between the two ends. CDR1 KGHSH and CDR2 LQKENI come from the germline V gene.

The chain carries TRBV30 and TRBJ2-5; D gene ambiguous. The CDR3 extends over 15 amino acids. Germline V gene sequence: CDR1 GTSNPN, CDR2 SVGIG (reference sequence). The V gene lost 0 bases and the J gene lost 0 bases, with 11 bases spanning the gap. The DNA of the CDR3 is TGTGCCTGGAGTGTGGGCTACTGGTACCAAGAGACCCAGTACTTC. Its protein product is CAWSVGYWYQETQYF.

The chain has TRBV5-1 and TRBJ1-2; a weak D match, TRBD1 (5 bases). The length of the CDR3 is 14 residues. Germline V gene data show CDR1 as SGHRS and CDR2 as YFSETQ. V gave up 7 bases and J gave up 5 bases, with 18 bases separating them. The DNA for the CDR3 is TGCGCCAGCGGATATAAGGGGACTCTGTATGGCTACACCTTC. This translates into CASGYKGTLYGYTF.

The CDR3 DNA is TGTGCCAGCAGCGTCGACAGGGTAGATACGCAGTATTTT. It yields the protein CASSVDRVDTQYF. The rearrangement links TRBV5-4 to TRBJ2-3; TRBD1 matches at 7 bases. Germline V gene lookup returns CDR1 SGHNT and CDR2 YYREEE (reference sequence). The CDR3 runs 13 residues. V lost 4 bases to trimming and J lost 5 bases; unmatched junction nucleotides: 4.

CDR3 DNA sequence: TGTGCCAGCAGAACCCAAAATTCACCCCTCCACTTT. Its protein product is CASRTQNSPLHF. The V call is TRBV28, the J call TRBJ1-6; D not resolved. CDR3 size: 12 residues. Germline CDR1 reads MDHEN; CDR2 reads SYDVKM. The ends were cut back, 6 bases at V and 7 bases at J, with 7 bases in the middle.

The rearrangement joins TRBV18 to TRBJ1-5, with D perhaps matching TRBD1 (5 bases). The V end was cut by 3 bases, the J end by 6 bases, with 12 bases between. The length of the CDR3 is 14 residues. The V gene's germline CDR1 is KGHSH and CDR2 LQKENI. This chain's CDR3 is CASSPIGAVQPQHF. DNA of the CDR3: TGTGCCAGCTCACCGATAGGGGCGGTTCAGCCCCAGCATTTT.

This clone was recorded only once. The V gene is TRBV5-1, the J gene TRBJ2-3, with 7 bases matching TRBD2. This CDR3 region has 13 residues. V lost 6 bases to trimming and J lost 2 bases; unmatched junction nucleotides: 3. Germline-derived CDR1 and CDR2 are SGHRS and YFSETQ. CDR3 nucleotide sequence: TGCGCCAGCACCGGGACTATCACAGATACGCAGTATTTT. Translating it yields CASTGTITDTQYF.

This sequence joins TRBV9 and TRBJ2-2, with 8 positions matching TRBD2. Trimming removed 3 bases from V and 0 bases from J; junction bases left unmatched: 1. Germline lookup yields CDR1 SGDLS and CDR2 YYNGEE. CDR3 length: 15 residues. CDR3 region: CASSALAANTGELFF. CDR3 sequence (DNA): TGTGCCAGCAGCGCACTAGCGGCGAACACCGGGGAGCTGTTTTTT.

The chain carries TRBV24-1 and TRBJ2-1; 8 bases agree with TRBD2. This CDR3 contains 17 residues. V gave up 2 bases and J gave up 6 bases; unmatched junction bases: 11. From germline, CDR1 is KGHDR and CDR2 SFDVKD. The CDR3 is CATSDSPGRGGSNEQFF. The CDR3 DNA follows: TGTGCCACCAGTGATTCCCCCGGGAGGGGGGGTAGCAATGAGCAGTTCTTC.

The rearrangement links TRBV11-2 to TRBJ1-3; possibly TRBD1 for D (6 bases). CDR3 length equals 14 residues. The germline CDR1 and CDR2 sequences are SGHAT and FQNNGV. V was cut by 0 bases and J by 5 bases, with 8 bases left in between. In nucleotides, the CDR3 is TGTGCCAGCAGCTTAGAGGGACAAAGAAACACCATATATTTT. This gives the protein CASSLEGQRNTIYF.

The gene calls are TRBV5-5 and TRBJ2-1; 12 bases fit TRBD2. Germline lookup yields CDR1 SGHKS and CDR2 YYEKEE (reference sequence). V was clipped by 4 bases and J by 12 bases; unmatched bases: 2. The CDR3 spans 12 residues. The CDR3 is CASSLLAGGQFF. In nucleotides, the CDR3 is TGTGCCAGCAGCCTACTAGCGGGGGGGCAGTTCTTC.

The chain employs TRBV6-1 and TRBJ2-6; D is perhaps TRBD1 (6 bases). CDR3 length: 16 residues. V was cut by 3 bases and J by 4 bases, with 13 bases left in between. Germline CDR1 MNHNS, CDR2 SASEGT. The CDR3 is CASSDNQGSGANVLTF. The CDR3 nucleotides read TGTGCCAGCAGTGACAATCAGGGGTCAGGGGCCAACGTCCTGACTTTC.

CDR3 sequence (DNA): TGCGCCAGCAGCTTGGTGTCGTGGGGCACTGAAGCTTTCTTT. This translates into CASSLVSWGTEAFF. The chain uses TRBV5-1 and TRBJ1-1; D is unclear. Trimming cost V 0 bases and J 4 bases, with 10 bases left between them. This CDR3 spans 14 amino acids. From germline, CDR1 is SGHRS and CDR2 YFSETQ.

This chain links TRBV2 with TRBJ1-5; unclear D gene. The CDR3 sequence is 16 residues long. The V and J ends lost 0 bases and 2 bases respectively, with 11 bases between them. CDR1 is SNHLY, CDR2 FYNNEI, per germline. CDR3: CASSEAVGNGNQPQHF. Here the CDR3 DNA reads TGTGCCAGCAGTGAAGCGGTAGGGAATGGCAATCAGCCCCAGCATTTT.

The J gene is TRBJ1-2, the V gene TRBV27; 7 bases are shared with TRBD1. Germline V gives CDR1 MNHEY, CDR2 SMNVEV (reference sequence). The CDR3 totals 15 residues. V trimming: 5 bases; J trimming: 2 bases; junction bases outside the gene matches: 8. Here the CDR3 DNA reads TGTGCCAGCAGTCCTACCCCGACAGGGAACTATGGCTACACCTTC. Protein sequence: CASSPTPTGNYGYTF.

The chain combines TRBV29-1 with TRBJ2-2; D could derive from TRBD1 or TRBD2 (5 bases each). Germline CDR1 is SQVTM and CDR2 is ANQGSEA. Trimming pared 4 bases from V and 0 bases from J, leaving 12 bases between. The CDR3 is 15 residues long. The CDR3: CSVGAGTANTGELFF. The CDR3, as DNA: TGCAGCGTTGGAGCCGGGACGGCGAACACCGGGGAGCTGTTTTTT.

The chain employs TRBV15 and TRBJ1-1, with D perhaps matching TRBD1 (5 bases). CDR3 size: 16 residues. Germline CDR1 and CDR2: LNHNV and YYDKDF (reference sequence). Deletions cut 0 bases from V and 1 base from J, with 12 bases between. CDR3 protein: CATSRDIRQGNTEAFF. The DNA of the CDR3 is TGTGCCACCAGCAGAGATATAAGGCAGGGGAACACTGAAGCTTTCTTT.

The gene calls are TRBV30 and TRBJ1-1; D gene ambiguous. The CDR3 is 14 amino acids. The germline gives CDR1 GTSNPN, CDR2 SVGIG (reference sequence). V shed 0 bases and J shed 1 base, with 9 bases lying between them. CDR3 in amino acids: CAWSVGVGNTEAFF. The CDR3 DNA follows: TGTGCCTGGAGTGTGGGTGTTGGGAACACTGAAGCTTTCTTT.

V and J are TRBV11-3 and TRBJ2-1, with D perhaps matching TRBD2 (5 bases). This CDR3 region has 14 residues. V shed 2 bases and J shed 5 bases, with 10 bases lying between them. CDR1 and CDR2 (germline): SGHNT, YENEEA. This CDR3 is CASSLQRRDNEQFF. The DNA of the CDR3 is TGTGCCAGCAGCTTACAGCGGAGAGACAATGAGCAGTTCTTC.